This T cell receptor (beta chain) came from a study of T cells after yellow fever vaccination. Production of TCR cDNA was by 5'RACE template switching, which also added a universal primer site and UMIs. TCRdb independently ran MiXCR on the 5' RACE reads; one entry per CDR3 protein. The repertoire has around 300,000 distinct CDR3 sequences, 3.5% to 5% of them found once; the top ten carry approximately 19%. Study results and caveats: Clonotypes appearing in both CD4 and CD8 compartments existed, and their share was small. Reappearing after the booster were most of the clones from primary vaccination (roughly 95% CD4, approximately 86% CD8). The secondary response was weaker but peaked faster, day 5 versus 15.

The CDR3 totals 12 residues. The germline V gene encodes CDR1 SGHVS and CDR2 FQNEAQ. With 1 base removed from V and 14 bases from J, the gap between germline ends came to 12 bases. This clonotype appeared many times. Its antigen is unknown. The source material was PBMCs, sampled 15 days after the yellow fever booster vaccination. J is TRBJ2-1 and V is TRBV7-8; maybe TRBD2 (5 bases). The TCR was taken from a man younger than 35 who received the YFV17D yellow fever vaccine. In DNA, the CDR3 is TGTGCCAGCAGCTTAGATTCGGGGAAGGAGTTCTTC. Its protein product is CASSLDSGKEFF. The full variable domain, completed using reference TRBV7-8 and TRBJ2-1, is GAGVSQSPRYKVAKRGQDVALRCDPISGHVSLFWYQQALGQGPEFLTYFQNEAQLDKSGLPSDRFFAERPEGSVSTLKIQRTQQEDSAVYLCASSLDSGKEFFGPGTRLTVL.